One and the same sample provided the 19 T cell receptor beta chains below, sequenced in a study of cytomegalovirus exposure and HLA in healthy donors. A multiplex PCR was run with 60 Vbeta primers and 13 Jbeta primers. Generated by immunoSEQ multiplex PCR, the TCRdb table keeps only in-frame clones and is missing some. This table has approximately 220,000 clones, roughly 87% appearing once. Sequencing was performed on PBMCs. The source of these receptors is a man in his forties in good health and CMV-seropositive.

The chain's CDR3 is CASSFGIRVRQETQYF. The DNA for the CDR3 is TGTGCCAGCAGCTTTGGGATCAGGGTCAGGCAAGAGACCCAGTACTTC. The rearrangement uses TRBV11-3 and TRBJ2-5; weak D call: TRBD1 (5 bases). V dropped 3 bases and J dropped 2 bases, with 16 bases sitting between them. The CDR3 spans 16 residues. From germline, CDR1 is SGHNT and CDR2 YENEEA.

CDR3 sequence: CASGSLAEQYV. The CDR3 region has the DNA TGTGCCAGCGGGTCACTAGCGGAGCAGTACGTC. The chain links TRBV2 to TRBJ2-7, with 7 positions matching TRBD2. The germline V gene has CDR1 SNHLY and CDR2 FYNNEI. The length of the CDR3 is 11 residues. V shed 8 bases, J shed 7 bases, and the junction held 5 bases outside the gene matches.

The chain recombines TRBV27 with TRBJ2-7; D not certain. This CDR3 comprises 15 residues. Trimming stripped 0 bases from V and 0 bases from J, with 9 bases between. Germline assignment: CDR1 MNHEY and CDR2 SMNVEV (reference sequence). The CDR3 DNA sequence: TGTGCCAGCAGTTTATCTGGGCGAAGCTCCTACGAGCAGTACGTC. Encoded protein: CASSLSGRSSYEQYV.

The CDR3 sequence is CASSQDQNRGFNEQFF. CDR3 DNA: TGCGCCAGCAGCCAAGATCAGAACAGGGGGTTTAATGAGCAGTTCTTC. The rearrangement joins TRBV4-1 to TRBJ2-1; the match to TRBD1 covers 8 bases. The CDR3 length is 16 residues. The germline V gene encodes CDR1 MGHRA and CDR2 YSYEKL. V trimming: 0 bases; J trimming: 7 bases; junction bases outside the gene matches: 8.

CDR3 nucleotides: TGTGCCAGCACCGAAGTGGGACAGGGGTACGAGCAGTACTTC. Protein product: CASTEVGQGYEQYF. The V and J genes are TRBV6-6 and TRBJ2-7; 10 positions match TRBD1. Germline loops: CDR1 MNHNY, CDR2 SVGAGI (reference sequence). V was pared by 7 bases and J by 4 bases, with 7 bases of the junction left unmatched. CDR3 length equals 14 residues.

The rearrangement uses TRBV12-5 and TRBJ2-3; 8 bases line up with TRBD2. This CDR3 has 16 amino acids. Germline trimming cut 4 bases from V and 6 bases from J; bases unmatched to any gene: 12. Germline CDR1 reads LGHNT; CDR2 reads FRNRAP. The CDR3 loop is CASGSPGGKGADTQYF. CDR3 in DNA: TGTGCTAGTGGTTCCCCGGGAGGGAAAGGAGCGGATACGCAGTATTTT.

The J gene is TRBJ2-1, the V gene TRBV11-3; TRBD2 matches at 10 bases. The germline V gene encodes CDR1 SGHNT and CDR2 YENEEA. V lost 0 bases, J lost 7 bases, and 9 bases stayed unmatched. The CDR3 length is 17 residues. This CDR3 reads CASSLDIGAGGRNEQFF. CDR3 nucleotide sequence: TGTGCCAGCAGCTTAGATATCGGAGCGGGAGGGAGGAATGAGCAGTTCTTC.

The chain is built from TRBV9 and TRBJ2-1; 9 nucleotides align to TRBD2. CDR3 length equals 15 residues. J was trimmed by 8 bases and V by 0 bases; bases with no gene match: 6. Germline loops: CDR1 SGDLS, CDR2 YYNGEE. This chain's CDR3 is CASSVVIAGADEQFF. CDR3 coding DNA: TGTGCCAGCAGCGTAGTTATAGCGGGAGCGGATGAGCAGTTCTTC.

Points on this clone: This sample includes further DNA sequences coding for the same CDR3. The rearrangement joins TRBV5-1 to TRBJ2-2, with TRBD2 matching over 7 bases. J gave up 3 bases and V 2 bases, and 4 bases lay outside the gene matches. Germline V gene data show CDR1 as SGHRS and CDR2 as YFSETQ. The CDR3 contains 15 residues. The CDR3 loop reads CASSLGLADTGELFF. The CDR3 coding sequence is TGCGCCAGCAGCTTAGGCCTAGCGGACACCGGGGAGCTGTTTTTT.

This sequence joins TRBV7-2 and TRBJ2-7, with TRBD2 matching over 9 bases. Germline values: CDR1 SGHTA, CDR2 FQGNSA. The CDR3 has 15 residues. V lost 1 base, J lost 1 base, and 2 bases stayed unmatched. CDR3 sequence: CASSLGAGGSYEQYF. The CDR3 DNA follows: TGTGCCAGCAGCTTAGGAGCGGGAGGATCCTACGAGCAGTACTTC.

The gene calls are TRBV10-1 and TRBJ2-2, with D uncertain. This CDR3 is built from 13 residues. Trimming left V 2 bases short and J 5 bases short, with 6 bases between. Germline V gene lookup returns CDR1 WNHNN and CDR2 SYGVQD (reference sequence). The CDR3 spells CASSEPFTGELFF. CDR3 sequence (DNA): TGCGCCAGCAGTGAGCCTTTTACCGGGGAGCTGTTTTTT.

The chain couples TRBV29-1 to TRBJ2-1; TRBD2 is a possible D gene (7 bases). V was cut by 4 bases and J by 4 bases, with 14 bases left in between. This CDR3 is built from 14 residues. CDR1 is SQVTM and CDR2 is ANQGSEA in the germline V gene. The CDR3 DNA sequence: TGCAGCGTTGGCCGAGGGGGGGCATACAATGAGCAGTTCTTC. It codes for CSVGRGGAYNEQFF.

The V call is TRBV10-3, the J call TRBJ2-1; 7 bases map to TRBD1. Germline loops: CDR1 ENHRY, CDR2 SYGVKD. This CDR3 spans 13 amino acids. The J segment lost 6 bases and the V segment lost 2 bases, leaving 1 base of the junction unmatched. The CDR3 DNA sequence: TGTGCCATCAGTGAGAGGGACAGCAATGAGCAGTTCTTC. This codes for CAISERDSNEQFF.

This clone was seen once. The chain joins TRBV19 to TRBJ2-1, with 7 bases fitting TRBD2. V lost 7 bases and J lost 9; bases outside the gene matches: 12. The CDR3 loop spans 14 amino acids. Germline loops: CDR1 LNHDA, CDR2 SQIVND (reference sequence). The CDR3 loop is CASKGTSVSPEQFF. The CDR3 DNA sequence: TGTGCCAGTAAAGGAACTAGCGTGTCCCCTGAGCAGTTCTTC. Using reference TRBV19 and TRBJ2-1 for the parts outside the CDR3, the full variable domain is DGGITQSPKYLFRKEGQNVTLSCEQNLNHDAMYWYRQDPGQGLRLIYYSQIVNDFQKGDIAEGYSVSREKKESFPLTVTSAQKNPTAFYLCASKGTSVSPEQFFGPGTRLTVL.

CDR3 sequence: CSPPPRGPLGSNQPQHF. In DNA form, the CDR3 reads TGCAGCCCTCCTCCCAGGGGGCCGCTGGGTAGCAATCAGCCCCAGCATTTT. This chain connects TRBV29-1 to TRBJ1-5, with 8 positions matching TRBD1. The V segment lost 8 bases and the J segment 0 bases; nucleotides outside the gene matches: 15. Germline V gives CDR1 SQVTM, CDR2 ANQGSEA. This CDR3 has 17 residues.

Concerning this clone: Distinct nucleotide sequences in the sample also encode this CDR3. The chain joins TRBV6-5 to TRBJ2-7; 8 positions agree with TRBD2. The CDR3 length is 16 residues. The V segment lost 0 bases and the J segment 0 bases; nucleotides outside the gene matches: 4. The germline gives CDR1 MNHEY, CDR2 SVGAGI. DNA for the CDR3: TGTGCCAGCAGTTACTCGGCCAGCGGGAGCTCCTACGAGCAGTACTTC. It codes for CASSYSASGSSYEQYF.

The V gene is TRBV5-1, the J gene TRBJ2-1; 9 bases are a match to TRBD2. The CDR3 extends over 16 amino acids. Trimming at V came to 0 bases and at J to 7 bases, leaving 8 bases not matched to a gene. Germline V gene data show CDR1 as SGHRS and CDR2 as YFSETQ. The CDR3 spells CASSLALAGGRNEQFF. CDR3 DNA: TGCGCCAGCAGCTTGGCACTAGCGGGCGGACGGAATGAGCAGTTCTTC.

The table lists this clone with a few counts. The chain joins TRBV15 to TRBJ1-5, with TRBD1 as a possible D gene (5 bases). The CDR3 runs to 18 residues. The germline gives CDR1 LNHNV, CDR2 YYDKDF (reference sequence). Trimming stripped 0 bases from V and 3 bases from J, with 18 bases between. The CDR3 DNA follows: TGTGCCACCAGCAGAGAATGGGCCAGGGTGTCAGACAATCAGCCCCAGCATTTT. Amino acids: CATSREWARVSDNQPQHF.

This clone was counted a single time. V and J are TRBV5-4 and TRBJ2-2; maybe TRBD1 (5 bases). The V end lost 4 bases, the J end lost 5 bases, and 9 bases lay between the germline ends. This CDR3 is 13 amino acids long. Germline V gene data show CDR1 as SGHNT and CDR2 as YYREEE (reference sequence). The CDR3 coding sequence is TGTGCCAGCAGCGAGACAGTTACCGGGGAGCTGTTTTTT. Translated: CASSETVTGELFF.